Presented here are 14 T cell receptor beta chains from one specimen sequenced in a study of cytomegalovirus exposure and HLA in healthy donors (dated by TCRdb to 2017 to 2019). Libraries were constructed by the immunoSEQ multiplex PCR assay. The multiplex PCR relied on a mix of 60 forward primers for TCR Vbeta segments and 13 reverse primers for TCR Jbeta segments. The source is immuneACCESS, and TCRdb retained only in-frame sequences with V and J called. Part of the clones is not carried over; for the studies checked, unresolved V genes explain less than half of this, and the remainder is unexplained. Within this sample are 110,000 or so clones, with over 75% of them counted one time only. Jointly, the top ten make up just under 2.5% of the sample. Sequencing was done on a sample of PBMCs. The receptor source for this set is a woman younger than 30 in good health and CMV-seronegative.

Here the CDR3 reads CASSRQGTDTQYF. The CDR3 bases are TGTGCCAGCAGCCGACAGGGCACAGATACGCAGTATTTT. The J gene is TRBJ2-3, the V gene TRBV4-2; perhaps TRBD1 as D (6 bases). V gave up 4 bases and J gave up 1 base, with 6 bases separating them. This CDR3 is 13 amino acids long. The germline V gene encodes CDR1 LGHNA and CDR2 YNFKEQ.

V gene TRBV29-1 combines with J gene TRBJ2-5; 8 nucleotides line up with TRBD1. The ends lost 7 bases at V and 5 bases at J; junction bases unmatched: 6. This CDR3 has 12 residues. Germline CDR1 is SQVTM and CDR2 is ANQGSEA. The CDR3 bases are TGCAGCGCGGACAGGGTTAGGGAGACCCAGTACTTC. The encoded protein is CSADRVRETQYF.

This clone came up once. CDR3 bases: TGTGCCAGTAGTATTTCAGGGGCAGGGGGCGACTATGGCTACACCTTC. Translation: CASSISGAGGDYGYTF. The J gene is TRBJ1-2, the V gene TRBV19; TRBD1 aligns across 8 bases. Germline CDR1 and CDR2: LNHDA and SQIVND (reference sequence). The ends lost 3 bases at V and 3 bases at J; junction bases unmatched: 9. The CDR3 totals 16 residues. The variable domain in full, with the rest retrieved from reference TRBV19 and TRBJ1-2, is DGGITQSPKYLFRKEGQNVTLSCEQNLNHDAMYWYRQDPGQGLRLIYYSQIVNDFQKGDIAEGYSVSREKKESFPLTVTSAQKNPTAFYLCASSISGAGGDYGYTFGSGTRLTVV.

J is TRBJ1-2 and V is TRBV5-1; the D is unclear. V lost 7 bases and J 4 bases, leaving 11 bases between the germline ends. The length of the CDR3 is 12 residues. Germline CDR1 reads SGHRS; CDR2 reads YFSETQ. The CDR3 protein is CASSLGPYGYTF. In nucleotides, the CDR3 is TGCGCCAGCTCCCTGGGCCCCTATGGCTACACCTTC. Full variable domain (missing parts from reference TRBV5-1 and TRBJ1-2): KAGVTQTPRYLIKTRGQQVTLSCSPISGHRSVSWYQQTPGQGLQFLFEYFSETQRNKGNFPGRFSGRQFSNSRSEMNVSTLELGDSALYLCASSLGPYGYTFGSGTRLTVV.

The chain employs TRBV6-1 and TRBJ1-5, with 9 bases lining up with TRBD1. With 6 bases clipped from V and 1 base from J, the junction kept 4 bases outside the gene matches. CDR1 and CDR2 from the germline V gene are MNHNS and SASEGT. The CDR3 consists of 15 residues. The CDR3 nucleotides are TGTGCCAGCAGCCGGGACAGGGCCAGCAATCAGCCCCAGCATTTT. It yields the protein CASSRDRASNQPQHF.

The rearrangement joins TRBV4-3 to TRBJ1-3, with D perhaps matching TRBD1 (5 bases). The CDR3 length is 15 residues. Looked up from germline, CDR1 is LGHNA and CDR2 is YSLEER. Trimming cost V 3 bases and J 7 bases, with 16 bases left between them. The CDR3 sequence: CASSHPGQGPNTIYF. CDR3 nucleotide sequence: TGCGCCAGCAGCCACCCTGGGCAGGGCCCGAACACCATATATTTT.

This rearrangement joins TRBV5-1 to TRBJ1-6; weak D call: TRBD1 (5 bases). Trimming left V 0 bases short and J 10 bases short, with 14 bases between. CDR3 size: 15 residues. In germline, CDR1 is SGHRS, CDR2 YFSETQ. The CDR3 DNA sequence: TGCGCCAGCAGCTTGGAAGCGGGGGTGGGATCACCCCTCCACTTT. This gives the protein CASSLEAGVGSPLHF.

The DNA for the CDR3 is TGTGCCAGCAGCTTAGGGGTCCGGACTGCAACTAATGAAAAACTGTTTTTT. Translated: CASSLGVRTATNEKLFF. The chain is built from TRBV13 and TRBJ1-4; D is undetermined. CDR3 length: 17 amino acids. The ends were cut back, 0 bases at V and 0 bases at J, with 11 bases in the middle. Germline V gene sequence: CDR1 PRHDT, CDR2 FYEKMQ (reference sequence). Drawing the rest from reference TRBV13 and TRBJ1-4, the complete variable domain is AAGVIQSPRHLIKEKRETATLKCYPIPRHDTVYWYQQGPGQDPQFLISFYEKMQSDKGSIPDRFSAQQFSDYHSELNMSSLELGDSALYFCASSLGVRTATNEKLFFGSGTQLSVL.

This sequence joins TRBV7-6 and TRBJ2-7; 9 bases map to TRBD2. With V trimmed by 1 base and J by 4 bases, 11 bases remained unmatched. The CDR3 sequence is 17 residues long. The V gene's germline CDR1 is SGHVS and CDR2 FNYEAQ. CDR3: CASSLGFSSGSRYEQYF. The CDR3 DNA is TGTGCCAGCAGCTTAGGTTTTAGTAGCGGGAGTAGGTACGAGCAGTACTTC.

The V call is TRBV10-3, the J call TRBJ2-7, with a possible D match to TRBD1 (5 bases). Trimming left V 3 bases short and J 4 bases short, with 7 bases between. The germline V gene has CDR1 ENHRY and CDR2 SYGVKD. The CDR3 extends over 12 amino acids. CDR3 sequence: CAISDQGYEQYF. DNA for the CDR3: TGTGCCATCAGTGACCAGGGTTACGAGCAGTACTTC.

This chain joins TRBV5-6 and TRBJ1-3; D is unclear. V was clipped by 3 bases and J by 7 bases, with 5 bases between them. CDR3 length: 11 residues. The V gene's germline CDR1 is SGHDT and CDR2 YYEEEE. The chain's CDR3 is CASSSVNTIYF. For the CDR3, the DNA is TGTGCCAGCAGCTCTGTGAACACCATATATTTT.

There are a few counts of this clone. V usage is TRBV28 and J usage is TRBJ2-5; 10 positions agree with TRBD2. CDR3 length: 16 amino acids. Germline V lookup: CDR1 MDHEN, CDR2 SYDVKM. V lost 1 base and J lost 4; bases outside the gene matches: 6. CDR3 DNA: TGTGCCAGCAGTTTATTTAGGGCTAGCGGGAGAGAGACCCAGTACTTC. Translated: CASSLFRASGRETQYF. Full variable domain (outside the CDR3, taken from reference TRBV28 and TRBJ2-5): DVKVTQSSRYLVKRTGEKVFLECVQDMDHENMFWYRQDPGLGLRLIYFSYDVKMKEKGDIPEGYSVSREKKERFSLILESASTNQTSMYLCASSLFRASGRETQYFGPGTRLLVL.

The chain employs TRBV7-2 and TRBJ2-7; 10 bases match TRBD2. Trimming removed 5 bases from V and 0 bases from J; junction bases left unmatched: 4. This CDR3 has 15 residues. The V gene's germline CDR1 is SGHTA and CDR2 FQGNSA. Here the CDR3 reads CASSRLAGGSYEQYV. CDR3 in DNA: TGTGCCAGCAGCCGTTTAGCGGGGGGCTCCTACGAGCAGTACGTC.

The chain uses TRBV6-1 and TRBJ2-3; TRBD2 aligns across 11 bases. The CDR3 is 17 residues long. Germline trimming cut 1 base from V and 5 bases from J; bases unmatched to any gene: 8. The germline V gene has CDR1 MNHNS and CDR2 SASEGT. The CDR3 nucleotides are TGTGCCAGCAGTGAAGGCAGACTAGCGGGGAAGATAGATACGCAGTATTTT. It is translated as CASSEGRLAGKIDTQYF.